This entry lists 8 T cell receptor beta chains sequenced from one sample in a study of shared clonotypes between healthy human individuals. CD45RO-negative, CCR7-positively selected cells formed the naive CD8 fraction, excluding terminally differentiated effector memory CD45RA+ cells. Profiled with immunoSEQ multiplex PCR; TCRdb holds only in-frame clones, not every one. The sample carries about 2,100,000 clones, 85% to 95% recorded once. The sequencing sample was made of naive CD8+ T cells from PBMCs. The origin of the receptors is a man younger than 30 in good health. Some clones in this sample may be carry-over from other donors' samples.

V gene TRBV28 combines with J gene TRBJ1-1; TRBD1 matches at 8 bases. Germline V gene sequence: CDR1 MDHEN, CDR2 SYDVKM. This CDR3 is 14 amino acids long. Trimming took 3 bases from V and 1 from J; bases not matched to a gene: 1. Here the CDR3 reads CASSFTGGNTEAFF. DNA of the CDR3: TGTGCCAGCAGTTTTACAGGGGGGAACACTGAAGCTTTCTTT.

J is TRBJ1-1 and V is TRBV27; the match to TRBD1 covers 8 bases. The germline CDR1 and CDR2 sequences are MNHEY and SMNVEV (reference sequence). This CDR3 contains 16 residues. The V gene end was trimmed by 3 bases and the J gene end by 0 bases; junction bases not matched to a gene: 6. This CDR3 reads CASSFWADRVNTEAFF. The CDR3 DNA sequence: TGTGCCAGCAGTTTCTGGGCGGACAGGGTGAACACTGAAGCTTTCTTT.

CDR3 in DNA: TGTGCCAGCAGACAGGGACAGTACTACGAGCAGTACTTC. Translation: CASRQGQYYEQYF. This chain joins TRBV28 and TRBJ2-7; TRBD1 aligns across 7 bases. After removal of 6 bases from V and 3 bases from J, the junction contained 5 bases not matched to a gene. This CDR3 is built from 13 residues. CDR1 MDHEN and CDR2 SYDVKM come from the germline V gene. Full variable domain (missing parts from reference TRBV28 and TRBJ2-7): DVKVTQSSRYLVKRTGEKVFLECVQDMDHENMFWYRQDPGLGLRLIYFSYDVKMKEKGDIPEGYSVSREKKERFSLILESASTNQTSMYLCASRQGQYYEQYFGPGTRLTVT.

Note on this clone: In the same sample, other DNA sequences code for this CDR3. This rearrangement joins TRBV11-2 to TRBJ2-3; tentatively, D is TRBD2 (6 bases). CDR3 length equals 14 residues. The V and J ends lost 0 bases and 6 bases respectively, with 10 bases between them. From germline, CDR1 is SGHAT and CDR2 FQNNGV. CDR3 DNA sequence: TGTGCCAGCAGCTTAGAAGGAGGGGCTGATACGCAGTATTTT. Translated, it gives CASSLEGGADTQYF.

The chain couples TRBV19 to TRBJ1-2; D is uncertain. V was shortened by 3 bases and J by 8 bases, with 13 bases between the two germline ends. The CDR3 has 13 residues. Germline lookup yields CDR1 LNHDA and CDR2 SQIVND (reference sequence). The CDR3 sequence is CASSIPGPGGYTF. For the CDR3, the DNA is TGTGCCAGTAGTATCCCGGGTCCCGGCGGCTACACCTTC.

On this clone itself: The sample carries other DNA sequences with the same CDR3. The gene calls are TRBV7-9 and TRBJ2-1, with 12 bases fitting TRBD2. V was pared by 1 base and J by 6 bases, with 1 base of the junction left unmatched. Per germline, CDR1 SEHNR and CDR2 FQNEAQ (reference sequence). The CDR3 has 15 residues. The CDR3 protein is CASSLGGLAGNEQFF. CDR3 sequence (DNA): TGTGCCAGCAGCTTAGGGGGACTAGCGGGCAATGAGCAGTTCTTC.

V and J are TRBV5-1 and TRBJ1-4; 10 bases are shared with TRBD1. The ends lost 4 bases at V and 5 bases at J; junction bases unmatched: 5. CDR1 and CDR2 from the germline V gene are SGHRS and YFSETQ. The CDR3 runs 15 residues. In DNA, the CDR3 is TGCGCCAGCAGCCCCACGACAGGGGGCAATGAAAAACTGTTTTTT. Protein sequence: CASSPTTGGNEKLFF.

The rearrangement uses TRBV7-8 and TRBJ2-5; tentatively, D is TRBD1 (6 bases). V was cut by 4 bases and J by 1 base, with 10 bases left in between. Germline V gene lookup returns CDR1 SGHVS and CDR2 FQNEAQ. The CDR3 is 14 residues long. The chain's CDR3 is CASSYRTAQETQYF. The DNA of the CDR3 is TGTGCCAGCAGCTACAGGACAGCCCAAGAGACCCAGTACTTC.